These 18 T cell receptor beta chains share one sample of origin, sequenced in a study of shared clonotypes between healthy human individuals. Naive CD8 cells comprised CD45RO-negative, CCR7-positively selected cells, excluding terminally differentiated effector memory CD45RA+ cells. Sequencing was performed with immunoSEQ multiplex PCR; in TCRdb, only in-frame clones are kept and a portion is missing. Of more than 550,000 clones listed, around 90% were seen once; the top ten hold approximately 25%. The sequenced sample was naive CD8+ T cells sorted from blood. The receptors shown here come from a man aged 25 to 45 in good health.

In DNA form, the CDR3 reads TGTGCCAGCAGGGGACAGGGGGCGGACACCATATATTTT. Protein product: CASRGQGADTIYF. V usage is TRBV2 and J usage is TRBJ1-3; 12 positions match TRBD1. The CDR3 is made up of 13 amino acids. The V segment lost 6 bases and the J segment 8 bases; nucleotides outside the gene matches: 2. The V gene's germline CDR1 is SNHLY and CDR2 FYNNEI.

V usage is TRBV4-1 and J usage is TRBJ2-2; D might be TRBD1 or TRBD2, each matching 6 bases. This CDR3 is 14 amino acids long. Germline V gene lookup returns CDR1 MGHRA and CDR2 YSYEKL. Deletions cut 3 bases from V and 8 bases from J, with 13 bases between. The chain's CDR3 is CASSHLSGAGELFF. CDR3 DNA: TGCGCCAGCAGCCATCTTTCGGGGGCGGGGGAGCTGTTTTTT.

CDR3 sequence: CASSGPGRTYIEQFF. DNA of the CDR3: TGTGCCAGCAGTGGTCCCGGACGAACGTATATTGAGCAGTTCTTC. The chain combines TRBV9 with TRBJ2-1; D is uncertain. From germline, CDR1 is SGDLS and CDR2 YYNGEE. The CDR3 is 15 amino acids. Trimming shortened V by 5 bases and J by 9 bases, and 21 bases separated the two germline ends.

This clone has a single count. The chain has TRBV28 and TRBJ2-3; D ambiguous. V was shortened by 8 bases and J by 1 base, with 13 bases between the two germline ends. Germline loops: CDR1 MDHEN, CDR2 SYDVKM. The CDR3 contains 14 residues. Here the CDR3 reads CASRSVLGTDTQYF. In DNA, the CDR3 is TGTGCCAGCCGCAGCGTGCTAGGCACAGATACGCAGTATTTT.

This sequence joins TRBV7-2 and TRBJ2-5; D is ambiguous. From germline, CDR1 is SGHTA and CDR2 FQGNSA. V was trimmed by 1 base and J by 5 bases, leaving 17 bases between them. This CDR3 has 16 residues. The CDR3 loop is CASSLVLELPPETQYF. The CDR3 DNA sequence: TGTGCCAGCAGCTTAGTTCTCGAACTACCCCCGGAGACCCAGTACTTC.

V gene TRBV7-6 combines with J gene TRBJ2-3; no reliable D call. The CDR3 runs 16 residues. Per germline, CDR1 SGHVS and CDR2 FNYEAQ. Deletions cut 5 bases from V and 5 bases from J, with 20 bases between. The CDR3 nucleotides read TGTGCCAGCAGCCGGCGAGGCCGCCCCCTTGTAGATACGCAGTATTTT. It is translated as CASSRRGRPLVDTQYF.

The chain combines TRBV13 with TRBJ2-6; D is undetermined. CDR1 and CDR2 (germline): PRHDT, FYEKMQ (reference sequence). The CDR3 extends over 18 amino acids. Trimming took off 2 bases at V and 0 bases at J, with 14 bases between the two ends. The CDR3 DNA reads TGTGCCAGCAGCTTATCTCCAATCCAAGTCTCTGGGGCCAACGTCCTGACTTTC. Translating gives CASSLSPIQVSGANVLTF.

The V gene is TRBV6-4, the J gene TRBJ2-3; either TRBD1 or TRBD2 may fit D (5 bases each). This CDR3 is 13 amino acids long. Germline CDR1 reads MRHNA; CDR2 reads SNTAGT. V was clipped by 5 bases and J by 2 bases, with 8 bases between them. Written as DNA, the CDR3 is TGTGCCAGCAGTCGGGGCTACACAGATACGCAGTATTTT. As protein: CASSRGYTDTQYF.

The chain has TRBV11-2 and TRBJ2-1; D is undetermined. Germline CDR1 reads SGHAT; CDR2 reads FQNNGV. The CDR3 totals 12 residues. V was cut by 4 bases and J by 3 bases, with 4 bases left in between. CDR3 coding DNA: TGTGCCAGCAGCTATGACTACAATGAGCAGTTCTTC. Its translation is CASSYDYNEQFF. Variable domain in full (rest from reference TRBV11-2 and TRBJ2-1): EAGVAQSPRYKIIEKRQSVAFWCNPISGHATLYWYQQILGQGPKLLIQFQNNGVVDDSQLPKDRFSAERLKGVDSTLKIQPAKLEDSAVYLCASSYDYNEQFFGPGTRLTVL.

The rearrangement links TRBV7-9 to TRBJ1-2, with 10 bases aligning to TRBD1. Germline V gene data show CDR1 as SEHNR and CDR2 as FQNEAQ (reference sequence). The CDR3 runs to 12 residues. V dropped 7 bases and J dropped 6; count of bases not matched to a gene: 2. In DNA, the CDR3 is TGTGCCAGCAAAGGGACAGGGGATGGCTACACCTTC. Amino acids: CASKGTGDGYTF.

A single count supports this clone. The J gene is TRBJ2-7, the V gene TRBV5-4; 10 nucleotides align to TRBD1. Germline-derived CDR1 and CDR2 are SGHNT and YYREEE (reference sequence). The CDR3 consists of 14 residues. V lost 4 bases to trimming and J lost 3 bases; unmatched junction nucleotides: 4. In DNA, the CDR3 is TGTGCCAGCAGCGCCTGGGACAGGGGCTACGAGCAGTACTTC. Its translation: CASSAWDRGYEQYF.

The V call is TRBV28, the J call TRBJ1-5; unclear D gene. This CDR3 is 18 amino acids long. V shed 1 base and J shed 4 bases, with 20 bases lying between them. Germline V gene sequence: CDR1 MDHEN, CDR2 SYDVKM. CDR3 nucleotide sequence: TGTGCCAGCAGTTTATTGTTATCGGCAGGTGGTGGGAATCAGCCCCAGCATTTT. Its translation is CASSLLLSAGGGNQPQHF.

V and J are TRBV27 and TRBJ2-5; D is perhaps TRBD1 (6 bases). The DNA matches TRBJ2-7 better at its end, which makes the J call doubtful. Germline V gene lookup returns CDR1 MNHEY and CDR2 SMNVEV (reference sequence). CDR3 length equals 13 residues. This chain's CDR3 is CASSLQGYYEQYF. Here the CDR3 DNA reads TGTGCCAGCAGCCTGCAGGGGTACTACGAGCAGTACTTC.

A remark on this clone: In the same sample, other DNA sequences code for this CDR3. For the CDR3, the DNA is TGTGCCAGCAGTCCGGGACTAGCGGACTACGAGCAGTACTTC. It encodes CASSPGLADYEQYF. The chain has TRBV9 and TRBJ2-7; TRBD2 agrees at 11 bases. Germline trimming cut 5 bases from V and 3 bases from J; bases unmatched to any gene: 4. The CDR3 is 14 amino acids. Germline CDR1 SGDLS, CDR2 YYNGEE.

The J gene is TRBJ1-1, the V gene TRBV2; a possible D gene is TRBD1 (5 bases). The CDR3 runs to 15 residues. Germline V gene data show CDR1 as SNHLY and CDR2 as FYNNEI. The V gene lost 4 bases and the J gene lost 0 bases, with 12 bases spanning the gap. The CDR3 region is CASSGDASMNTEAFF. DNA for the CDR3: TGTGCCAGCAGTGGGGACGCCTCCATGAACACTGAAGCTTTCTTT.

The DNA of the CDR3 is TGTGCCAGCAGCCTAGGGATGGGGTCCTACGAGCAGTACTTC. Residues: CASSLGMGSYEQYF. This rearrangement joins TRBV14 to TRBJ2-7; no clear D. CDR3 length equals 14 residues. Trimming took off 4 bases at V and 1 base at J, with 11 bases between the two ends. Germline CDR1 and CDR2: SGHDN and FVKESK. Drawing the rest from reference TRBV14 and TRBJ2-7, the complete variable domain is EAGVTQFPSHSVIEKGQTVTLRCDPISGHDNLYWYRRVMGKEIKFLLHFVKESKQDESGMPNNRFLAERTGGTYSTLKVQPAELEDSGVYFCASSLGMGSYEQYFGPGTRLTVT.

The rearrangement links TRBV4-1 to TRBJ2-5; D is perhaps TRBD1 (6 bases). Germline CDR1 and CDR2: MGHRA and YSYEKL. Between the trimmed V and J ends, which lost 4 bases and 5 bases, there was a span of 14 bases. The CDR3 is 14 amino acids. The CDR3 loop reads CASSPLTGRETQYF. The CDR3 DNA reads as TGCGCCAGCAGCCCACTGACAGGCAGGGAGACCCAGTACTTC.

This chain joins TRBV6-1 and TRBJ2-7, with 9 bases that match TRBD1. The V and J ends lost 3 bases and 4 bases, in that order; junction bases with no gene match: 7. Germline-derived CDR1 and CDR2 are MNHNS and SASEGT. The CDR3 is 15 residues long. CDR3 protein: CASSEVTGGGYEQYF. In DNA, the CDR3 is TGTGCCAGCAGTGAGGTAACAGGGGGCGGGTACGAGCAGTACTTC.